The TCR beta chain described here comes from a study of T-cell memory formation after mild COVID-19. This clonotype was observed a handful of times. The J segment lost 7 bases and the V segment lost 10 bases, leaving 8 bases of the junction unmatched. The germline V gene encodes CDR1 SNHLY and CDR2 FYNNEI. This CDR3 has 12 amino acids. Via MiXCR, TCRdb re-called the 5' RACE reads, giving one row per CDR3 protein. The table lists approximately 100,000 distinct CDR3 sequences, roughly 10% of them singletons. The sample was PBMCs or a T cell subset sorted from them (not recorded which). This receptor was identified in a man younger than 30 who had mild COVID-19 (a few samples of this study predate the infection). Cell type and time point are not known. V usage is TRBV2 and J usage is TRBJ2-3; 7 nucleotides match TRBD2. The CDR3 DNA reads TGTGCCACCAGGGCGGGGACTAATACGCAGTATTTT. Amino acid sequence: CATRAGTNTQYF.